One sample yielded the 27 T cell receptor beta chains listed below, sequenced in a study of blood T cell repertoires in COVID-19. This table comes from immunoSEQ multiplex PCR, and its TCRdb copy is limited to in-frame clones, with some not included. Of roughly 190,000 clones listed, 80% are singletons. The sequenced sample was peripheral blood. The receptors here all came from a man between 60 and 75 years old with acute or convalescent COVID-19.

The J gene is TRBJ1-2, the V gene TRBV2, with TRBD1 matching over 10 bases. Germline CDR1 reads SNHLY; CDR2 reads FYNNEI. V was clipped by 5 bases and J by 5 bases; unmatched bases: 11. The CDR3 is made up of 16 amino acids. The CDR3 region is CASSNRDRGGWYGYTF. CDR3 DNA: TGTGCCAGCAGTAACCGGGACAGGGGCGGATGGTATGGCTACACCTTC.

The chain has TRBV11-2 and TRBJ2-7, with TRBD2 identical over 9 bases. The CDR3 length is 16 residues. Trimming at V came to 1 base and at J to 1 base, leaving 5 bases not matched to a gene. Germline CDR1 and CDR2: SGHAT and FQNNGV. The CDR3 nucleotides read TGTGCCAGCAGCTTAGTGGGGCTAGCGGGGTCCTACGAGCAGTACTTC. It specifies CASSLVGLAGSYEQYF.

This clone was seen a single time. This chain connects TRBV30 to TRBJ1-2; the match to TRBD1 covers 7 bases. The CDR3 is made up of 11 amino acids. Germline V gene lookup returns CDR1 GTSNPN and CDR2 SVGIG (reference sequence). Trimming cost V 7 bases and J 8 bases; bases outside gene matches: 7. DNA for the CDR3: TGTGCCTCAGACAGGGAATCAGGCTACACCTTC. It encodes CASDRESGYTF.

The chain employs TRBV24-1 and TRBJ2-2, with 8 nucleotides matching TRBD2. The junction had 6 bases not matched to a gene; V was cut back by 1 base and J by 3 bases. CDR3 length: 17 amino acids. Germline V gene lookup returns CDR1 KGHDR and CDR2 SFDVKD. The CDR3 here is CATSDLSQREYTGELFF. As DNA, the CDR3 is TGTGCCACCAGTGATTTAAGCCAGCGGGAGTACACCGGGGAGCTGTTTTTT.

The V gene is TRBV5-4, the J gene TRBJ2-3, with D perhaps matching TRBD2 (6 bases). With 1 base removed from V and 7 bases from J, the gap between germline ends came to 22 bases. Per the germline V gene, CDR1 is SGHNT and CDR2 is YYREEE (reference sequence). The CDR3 runs to 17 residues. As DNA, the CDR3 is TGTGCCAGCAGCTTGAGGGGAGTTCCCTTTAGCGGAAATACGCAGTATTTT. Protein: CASSLRGVPFSGNTQYF.

This chain links TRBV9 with TRBJ2-5, with D possibly matching TRBD1 (5 bases). The germline V and J ends were trimmed by 1 base and 0 bases, with 7 bases remaining between them. CDR1 and CDR2 (germline): SGDLS, YYNGEE. The CDR3 length is 14 residues. Here the CDR3 reads CASSVSGYQETQYF. CDR3 bases: TGTGCCAGCAGCGTATCAGGGTACCAAGAGACCCAGTACTTC.

This chain connects TRBV12-3 or TRBV12-4 to TRBJ1-5; D unresolved. This CDR3 is built from 13 residues. The ends were cut back, 10 bases at V and 2 bases at J, with 12 bases in the middle. This CDR3 is CATRGPGNQPQHF. The CDR3 region has the DNA TGTGCCACCCGCGGGCCTGGCAATCAGCCCCAGCATTTT.

The genes are TRBV7-9 and TRBJ1-1, with D possibly being TRBD1 (5 bases). The V and J ends lost 7 bases and 1 base respectively, with 28 bases between them. Germline CDR1 is SEHNR and CDR2 is FQNEAQ (reference sequence). The CDR3 covers 19 residues. CDR3 amino acids: CASNGPGGVASPRNTEAFF. The CDR3 DNA follows: TGTGCCAGCAACGGACCGGGGGGAGTCGCCAGTCCCAGGAACACTGAAGCTTTCTTT.

CDR3 bases: TGTGCCAGCAGCTTAGTAGGGGGCCCTAACTATGGCTACACCTTC. Translation: CASSLVGGPNYGYTF. The chain has TRBV7-8 and TRBJ1-2, with 7 bases identical to TRBD1. The CDR3 sequence is 15 residues long. Trimming took 1 base from V and 0 from J; bases not matched to a gene: 2. CDR1 is SGHVS and CDR2 is FQNEAQ in the germline V gene.

This chain joins TRBV28 and TRBJ2-1; 10 positions agree with TRBD2. Germline V gives CDR1 MDHEN, CDR2 SYDVKM. CDR3 length equals 13 residues. J lost 6 bases, V lost 7 bases, and 3 bases had no gene match. The CDR3 region has the DNA TGTGCCAGCAAGCGGGAGGGCCGCAATGAGCAGTTCTTC. Its translation: CASKREGRNEQFF.

The sample holds one count of this clone. The V gene is TRBV12-3 or TRBV12-4, the J gene TRBJ2-7; 7 nucleotides agree with TRBD1. The CDR3 is 12 amino acids. Losses at the gene ends were 9 bases for V and 2 bases for J; bases not matched to a gene: 4. The CDR3, as DNA: TGTGCCAGTGGAGGACAGGCCTACGAGCAGTACTTC. This gives the protein CASGGQAYEQYF.

This sequence joins TRBV6-5 and TRBJ1-6; D unresolved. This CDR3 is 12 amino acids long. V lost 8 bases to trimming and J lost 8 bases, with 10 bases between them. CDR1 and CDR2 (germline): MNHEY, SVGAGI. The CDR3 region has the DNA TGTGCCAGCGAGGGAGTCGATTCACCCCTCCACTTT. Residues: CASEGVDSPLHF.

The V and J genes are TRBV5-4 and TRBJ2-3; 11 nucleotides line up with TRBD2. This CDR3 is 16 amino acids long. V shed 4 bases and J 3 bases; nucleotides not matched to a gene: 7. Germline CDR1 and CDR2: SGHNT and YYREEE (reference sequence). For the CDR3, the DNA is TGTGCCAGCAGCCTAACTAGCGGGAGCGGTACAGATACGCAGTATTTT. Protein product: CASSLTSGSGTDTQYF.

The chain couples TRBV19 to TRBJ1-4, with D tentatively TRBD1 (6 bases). Trimming took 6 bases from V and 2 from J, leaving 16 bases between them. The CDR3 length is 16 residues. Germline V gene sequence: CDR1 LNHDA, CDR2 SQIVND (reference sequence). Here the CDR3 DNA reads TGTGCCAGTAGCCCTCGGGGGGGCCTTACTAATGAAAAACTGTTTTTT. It yields the protein CASSPRGGLTNEKLFF.

This rearrangement joins TRBV9 to TRBJ1-2; 7 positions agree with TRBD1. The CDR3 totals 15 residues. The germline CDR1 and CDR2 sequences are SGDLS and YYNGEE. V was clipped by 2 bases and J by 3 bases; unmatched bases: 7. CDR3 in amino acids: CASSVSGTAYYGYTF. Here the CDR3 DNA reads TGTGCCAGCAGCGTGTCCGGGACAGCTTACTATGGCTACACCTTC.

This clone showed up just a few times. The rearrangement links TRBV10-2 to TRBJ2-1; maybe TRBD2 (6 bases). Germline assignment: CDR1 WSHSY and CDR2 SAAADI. The CDR3 sequence is 14 residues long. The V and J ends lost 2 bases and 9 bases respectively, with 14 bases between them. The CDR3 protein is CASSELSRRGEQFF. CDR3 sequence (DNA): TGCGCCAGCAGTGAGCTCTCCCGGCGGGGTGAGCAGTTCTTC.

The chain has TRBV24-1 and TRBJ2-7; 9 nucleotides agree with TRBD1. V lost 3 bases to trimming and J lost 1 base; unmatched junction nucleotides: 3. Germline loops: CDR1 KGHDR, CDR2 SFDVKD. The CDR3 spans 15 residues. The CDR3 reads CATSDPGTGSYEQYF. Written as DNA, the CDR3 is TGTGCCACCAGTGATCCCGGGACAGGGTCCTACGAGCAGTACTTC.

This chain connects TRBV4-3 to TRBJ1-2; 7 nucleotides line up with TRBD1. The CDR3 totals 16 residues. Per germline, CDR1 LGHNA and CDR2 YSLEER. V lost 1 base, J lost 0 bases, and 5 bases stayed unmatched. The chain's CDR3 is CASSQAPGGTNYGYTF. The CDR3 DNA follows: TGCGCCAGCAGCCAAGCCCCAGGGGGTACTAACTATGGCTACACCTTC.

This chain joins TRBV3-1 (or the pseudogene TRBV3-2) and TRBJ2-3; D call uncertain. V shed 4 bases and J shed 7 bases, with 9 bases lying between them. Germline lookup yields CDR1 LGHDT and CDR2 YNNKEL (reference sequence). The CDR3 loop spans 12 amino acids. CDR3 in amino acids: CASSLGGNTQYF. In nucleotides, the CDR3 is TGTGCCAGCAGCCTAGGCGGTAATACGCAGTATTTT.

The chain is built from TRBV4-2 and TRBJ1-6, with D unclear. CDR1 LGHNA and CDR2 YNFKEQ come from the germline V gene. Trimming took off 7 bases at V and 0 bases at J, with 16 bases between the two ends. The length of the CDR3 is 17 residues. The CDR3 sequence: CASTVTTVSSYNSPLHF. The CDR3 DNA reads as TGTGCCAGCACCGTCACAACAGTGAGCTCCTATAATTCACCCCTCCACTTT.

This chain joins TRBV9 and TRBJ2-5; 10 nucleotides line up with TRBD1. With 0 bases clipped from V and 5 bases from J, the junction kept 10 bases outside the gene matches. CDR3 length equals 17 residues. Germline V lookup: CDR1 SGDLS, CDR2 YYNGEE. The CDR3 loop is CASSVATGQGVRETQYF. CDR3 bases: TGTGCCAGCAGCGTAGCTACCGGACAGGGGGTTCGGGAGACCCAGTACTTC.

The V call is TRBV19, the J call TRBJ1-5; 8 bases match TRBD1. Trimming at V came to 7 bases and at J to 5 bases, leaving 13 bases not matched to a gene. CDR1 is LNHDA and CDR2 is SQIVND in the germline V gene (reference sequence). The CDR3 spans 16 residues. The DNA for the CDR3 is TGTGCCAGTACTGGAGGACAGGGAAGTTTGGATCAGCCCCAGCATTTT. The encoded protein is CASTGGQGSLDQPQHF.

The chain has TRBV7-8 and TRBJ2-1, with TRBD2 matching 8 bases. Germline V gene sequence: CDR1 SGHVS, CDR2 FQNEAQ. The CDR3 consists of 17 residues. The junction had 8 bases not matched to a gene; V was cut back by 1 base and J by 3 bases. CDR3 amino acids: CASSLDWAGGLYNEQFF. The CDR3 nucleotides are TGTGCCAGCAGCTTAGACTGGGCGGGAGGACTCTACAATGAGCAGTTCTTC.

The gene calls are TRBV11-2 and TRBJ1-6, with TRBD1 identical over 8 bases. The J segment lost 10 bases and the V segment lost 4 bases, leaving 6 bases of the junction unmatched. Per germline, CDR1 SGHAT and CDR2 FQNNGV. This CDR3 spans 14 amino acids. For the CDR3, the DNA is TGTGCCAGCAGCTCCCCGGGACAGGCGTCACCCCTCCACTTT. Residues: CASSSPGQASPLHF.

The chain combines TRBV7-9 with TRBJ2-3; 10 nucleotides match TRBD1. Losses at the gene ends were 7 bases for V and 4 bases for J; bases not matched to a gene: 8. The CDR3 covers 15 residues. CDR1 SEHNR and CDR2 FQNEAQ come from the germline V gene (reference sequence). The CDR3 nucleotides read TGTGCCAGCACGAGACAGGGGGCGTATGCAGATACGCAGTATTTT. This sequence encodes CASTRQGAYADTQYF.

This clone was found a few times. The J gene is TRBJ2-7, the V gene TRBV28; TRBD1 is a possible D gene (6 bases). CDR1 is MDHEN and CDR2 is SYDVKM in the germline V gene. The V end lost 7 bases, the J end lost 3 bases, and 28 bases lay between the germline ends. This CDR3 has 18 residues. CDR3 nucleotides: TGTGCCAGCATTAAATATGGCCGGTTTGGACAGCCCAACTACGAGCAGTACTTC. It translates to CASIKYGRFGQPNYEQYF.

The DNA of the CDR3 is TGTGCCAGCAGTTTCGACAGACCCACCGGGGAGCTGTTTTTT. Protein sequence: CASSFDRPTGELFF. This sequence joins TRBV6-5 and TRBJ2-2; tentative D call: TRBD1 (5 bases). This CDR3 contains 14 residues. The germline V and J ends were trimmed by 4 bases and 4 bases, with 10 bases remaining between them. Per germline, CDR1 MNHEY and CDR2 SVGAGI.